This T cell receptor beta chain is drawn from a study of identical twins. This clonotype was counted between two and nine times. TCRdb reanalysed the 5' RACE reads using MiXCR and keeps one entry per CDR3 protein. The sample lists 520,000 or so distinct CDR3 sequences, 22% occurring once. Trimming removed 3 bases from V and 8 bases from J; junction bases left unmatched: 14. This CDR3 comprises 15 residues. In germline, CDR1 is SGHRS, CDR2 YFSETQ. These data were also reused for a study on T cells expressing NK-cell markers. Per that study: Similarly, these clonotypes led the CD3+CD56-NKG2C+ fraction as well in four donors.

This chain connects TRBV5-1 to TRBJ2-7; 7 bases agree with TRBD1. The receptor comes from a woman aged 18-29 years in good health. Sequenced material: CD4+ T cells sorted from blood. CDR3: CASSSGTAPSTKQYF. CDR3 nucleotide sequence: TGCGCCAGCAGCTCCGGGACAGCCCCGTCCACCAAGCAGTACTTC.